Shown below are 12 T cell receptor beta chains from a single sample sequenced in a study of CD8+ T cells in alopecia areata. Once RNA had been extracted, it was reverse transcribed into cDNA to act as the sequencing template. Only in-frame clones appear in the TCRdb table, and some are missing; sequencing was by immunoSEQ multiplex PCR. The data contain about 200,000 clones, 55% to 75% of them singletons. Treatment specified: oral pan-JAK inhibitor, 5-10 mg twice daily. Specimen: CD4+ T cells sorted from blood, collected at week 24, from a patient treated with tofacitinib. These receptors all stem from a human donor with alopecia areata.

This clone has just a few counts. For the CDR3, the DNA is TGTGCCAGCAGCTTCTCCGGTGGTGGCTACACCTTC. It is translated as CASSFSGGGYTF. This chain joins TRBV7-9 and TRBJ1-2; D unresolved. The CDR3 spans 12 residues. Trimming removed 3 bases at V and 7 bases at J, with 9 bases between. Germline CDR1 and CDR2: SEHNR and FQNEAQ (reference sequence).

This clone was found a few times. The gene calls are TRBV25-1 and TRBJ2-5; D is unclear. Germline-derived CDR1 and CDR2 are MGHDK and SYGVNS. This CDR3 contains 10 residues. V lost 5 bases to trimming and J lost 5 bases, with 3 bases between them. The CDR3 region is CASSSETQYF. Here the CDR3 DNA reads TGTGCCAGCAGTAGTGAGACCCAGTACTTC.

This sequence joins TRBV6-5 and TRBJ2-5, with 7 bases aligning to TRBD2. Trimming removed 6 bases from V and 7 bases from J; junction bases left unmatched: 11. Germline V gene sequence: CDR1 MNHEY, CDR2 SVGAGI. The CDR3 is made up of 14 amino acids. CDR3 residues: CASRPTPGGRTQYF. DNA of the CDR3: TGTGCCAGCAGACCCACCCCGGGGGGAAGGACCCAGTACTTC.

The rearrangement joins TRBV4-1 to TRBJ2-5, with D tentatively TRBD2 (5 bases). The V gene's germline CDR1 is MGHRA and CDR2 YSYEKL. This CDR3 is built from 16 residues. Between the trimmed V and J ends, which lost 1 base and 5 bases, there was a span of 17 bases. CDR3 protein: CASSQVLDSHGETQYF. CDR3 DNA sequence: TGCGCCAGCAGCCAAGTTCTGGACTCCCACGGGGAGACCCAGTACTTC.

The rearrangement links TRBV6-6 to TRBJ2-2; D remains unclear. The CDR3 has 11 residues. The germline CDR1 and CDR2 sequences are MNHNY and SVGAGI (reference sequence). V was cut by 5 bases and J by 4 bases, with 2 bases left in between. CDR3 DNA: TGTGCCAGCAGTCTCACCGGGGAGCTGTTTTTT. It yields the protein CASSLTGELFF.

V gene TRBV7-9 combines with J gene TRBJ2-5; unclear D gene. The CDR3 totals 14 residues. The germline CDR1 and CDR2 sequences are SEHNR and FQNEAQ (reference sequence). Trimming removed 3 bases at V and 3 bases at J, with 11 bases between. CDR3 bases: TGTGCCAGCAGCTTCCGGGCCGCGGAAGAGACCCAGTACTTC. Its protein product is CASSFRAAEETQYF. The variable domain in full, with the rest retrieved from reference TRBV7-9 and TRBJ2-5, is DTGVSQNPRHKITKRGQNVTFRCDPISEHNRLYWYRQTLGQGPEFLTYFQNEAQLEKSRLLSDRFSAERPKGSFSTLEIQRTEQGDSAMYLCASSFRAAEETQYFGPGTRLLVL.

The genes are TRBV4-1 and TRBJ1-1, with D unclear. Germline V lookup: CDR1 MGHRA, CDR2 YSYEKL. Trimming took 2 bases from V and 11 from J, leaving 15 bases between them. The CDR3 loop spans 13 amino acids. CDR3 coding DNA: TGCGCCAGCAGCCAATCGACGGGGTATGAGGCTTTCTTT. Amino acid sequence: CASSQSTGYEAFF.

V gene TRBV7-9 combines with J gene TRBJ2-2; 7 bases map to TRBD1. The CDR3 extends over 15 amino acids. V lost 4 bases, J lost 4 bases, and 6 bases stayed unmatched. From germline, CDR1 is SEHNR and CDR2 FQNEAQ (reference sequence). CDR3 sequence (DNA): TGTGCCAGCAGCTCAACAGGGGCAATCACCGGGGAGCTGTTTTTT. Translated, it gives CASSSTGAITGELFF.

The chain carries TRBV5-6 and TRBJ1-1; the D gene is possibly TRBD1 (6 bases). V lost 4 bases, J lost 4 bases, and 17 bases lay in between. Looked up from germline, CDR1 is SGHDT and CDR2 is YYEEEE. The CDR3 consists of 15 residues. The CDR3 spells CASSRTIRGGTEAFF. CDR3 DNA: TGTGCCAGCAGCCGAACTATCAGGGGTGGCACTGAAGCTTTCTTT. The full variable domain, in which reference TRBV5-6 and TRBJ1-1 provide the parts outside the CDR3, is DAGVTQSPTHLIKTRGQQVTLRCSPKSGHDTVSWYQQALGQGPQFIFQYYEEEERQRGNFPDRFSGHQFPNYSSELNVNALLLGDSALYLCASSRTIRGGTEAFFGQGTRLTVV.

V gene TRBV19 combines with J gene TRBJ1-3; D may be TRBD1 (5 bases). The V gene's germline CDR1 is LNHDA and CDR2 SQIVND (reference sequence). The V gene lost 7 bases and the J gene lost 0 bases, with 10 bases spanning the gap. The CDR3 covers 14 residues. The DNA of the CDR3 is TGTGCCAGTAATGGGGGGAGCTCTGGAAACACCATATATTTT. Translating gives CASNGGSSGNTIYF.

This clone has a handful of counts. The genes are TRBV7-8 and TRBJ2-3; D possibly corresponds to TRBD2 (6 bases). Trimming cost V 2 bases and J 0 bases, with 9 bases left between them. Germline V lookup: CDR1 SGHVS, CDR2 FQNEAQ. CDR3 length: 15 amino acids. CDR3 DNA: TGTGCCAGCAGCTTACCGGACTACAGCACAGATACGCAGTATTTT. This sequence encodes CASSLPDYSTDTQYF.

This clone was observed a handful of times. In DNA, the CDR3 is TGTGCCAGCAGCCGGGGACAGGGCCCCTACAATGAGCAGTTCTTC. Translated, it gives CASSRGQGPYNEQFF. The chain joins TRBV7-9 to TRBJ2-1, with 9 positions matching TRBD1. The CDR3 contains 15 residues. In germline, CDR1 is SEHNR, CDR2 FQNEAQ (reference sequence). Trimming at V came to 5 bases and at J to 2 bases, leaving 4 bases not matched to a gene.